The source of this T cell receptor (beta chain) is a study of T and B cells in COVID-19 patients. Study overall: Blood was sampled from COVID-19 patients who were either actively infected or recovered.

From blood, roughly 220-550 ng of genomic DNA served as TRB template. Multiplex PCR with BIOMED2 TRB-A/B primer pools amplified TRB rearrangements. TCRdb called the multiplex PCR reads again in MiXCR, with one record for every CDR3 protein. The table has approximately 13,000 distinct CDR3 sequences, 29% seen once. The specimen sequenced was blood. This sequence originates from a human donor who had recovered from COVID-19.

CDR3 sequence (DNA): TGCGCCAGCAGCCGTACCGCAGATACGCAGTATTTT. Encoded protein: CASSRTADTQYF. The chain uses TRBV5-1 and TRBJ2-3; D remains ambiguous. Germline loops: CDR1 SGHRS, CDR2 YFSETQ. The CDR3 is 12 amino acids. V lost 4 bases and J lost 4, with 7 bases in between.